Listed below are T cell receptor beta chains from one sample, sequenced in a study of blood T cells in healthy people across ages. TCRdb re-analysed the 5' RACE reads in MiXCR, keeping a single row per CDR3 protein. The table lists about 580,000 distinct CDR3 sequences, around half of them singletons. The sample consisted of blood. These receptors were collected from a man aged 80 or over in good health. The CDR3 runs from the conserved cysteine through the conserved F or W. Fields, in order: V gene, clone size, CDR3 protein. Size is stated for part of the rows, as once, few or many counts, or as a class when the clone is expanded.

v_gene: TRBV4-2; abundance: .; CDR3aa: CASSQDWRGSSYNEQFF
v_gene: TRBV7-2; abundance: few; CDR3aa: CASSPDRANNEQFF
v_gene: TRBV2; abundance: .; CDR3aa: CASKTGSGANVLTF
v_gene: TRBV20-1; abundance: .; CDR3aa: CSASLGRQNRNQPQHF
v_gene: TRBV6-1; abundance: .; CDR3aa: CASSIGGEAFF
v_gene: TRBV20-1; abundance: .; CDR3aa: CSARNRGSMNTEAFF
v_gene: TRBV7-9; abundance: .; CDR3aa: CASSSFGGNTIYF
v_gene: TRBV2; abundance: few; CDR3aa: CASSVNLAETQYF
v_gene: TRBV6-5; abundance: few; CDR3aa: CASTTATSGRKTQFF
v_gene: TRBV20-1; abundance: .; CDR3aa: CSARVGGTGGNGYTF
v_gene: TRBV18; abundance: .; CDR3aa: CASSPRVRYEQYF
v_gene: TRBV6-2/TRBV6-3; abundance: .; CDR3aa: CASTERLVGNEQYF
v_gene: TRBV5-1; abundance: .; CDR3aa: CASSLLPGPYEQYF
v_gene: TRBV20-1; abundance: few; CDR3aa: CSASGQGGEETQYF
v_gene: TRBV10-3; abundance: .; CDR3aa: CAISEMVQGGTEAFF
v_gene: TRBV5-8; abundance: .; CDR3aa: CASSIPRDPRGETQYF
v_gene: TRBV6-2/TRBV6-3; abundance: .; CDR3aa: CASSYSPSSGAVSYGYTF
v_gene: TRBV9; abundance: few; CDR3aa: CASSVWAVDFYEQYF
v_gene: TRBV2; abundance: few; CDR3aa: CASSEVRAGANVLTF
v_gene: TRBV5-1; abundance: few; CDR3aa: CASSFYTGTSGRAIETQYF
v_gene: TRBV29-1; abundance: few; CDR3aa: CSVDRGRAPYNEQFF
v_gene: TRBV5-1; abundance: .; CDR3aa: CASSLGDSEETQYF
v_gene: TRBV15; abundance: few; CDR3aa: CATSRPGGGYEQYF
v_gene: TRBV7-2; abundance: .; CDR3aa: CASSPEAPGINYGYTF
v_gene: TRBV7-8; abundance: once; CDR3aa: CASSSYEGTLGETQYF
v_gene: TRBV4-3; abundance: once; CDR3aa: CASSQEVAGVEQYF
v_gene: TRBV9; abundance: .; CDR3aa: CASSSLGSPYNEQFF
v_gene: TRBV6-5; abundance: .; CDR3aa: CASTDRSEAFF
v_gene: TRBV10-3; abundance: .; CDR3aa: CASGQGSYEQYF
v_gene: TRBV28; abundance: .; CDR3aa: CASSDPSGRGTDTQYF
v_gene: TRBV10-3; abundance: .; CDR3aa: CAISEGQAKSYTF
v_gene: TRBV24-1; abundance: .; CDR3aa: CATSDARTSAQETQYF
v_gene: TRBV7-2; abundance: .; CDR3aa: CASSPGKTQYF
v_gene: TRBV27; abundance: .; CDR3aa: CASSFWGTGSPDTQYF
v_gene: TRBV6-2/TRBV6-3; abundance: .; CDR3aa: CATKRGPYNEQFF
v_gene: TRBV20-1; abundance: .; CDR3aa: CSAPGPDTDTQYF
v_gene: TRBV11-2; abundance: .; CDR3aa: CASSLTRAKQETQYF
v_gene: TRBV20-1; abundance: few; CDR3aa: CSANGLAGVETDTQYF
v_gene: TRBV12-3/TRBV12-4; abundance: .; CDR3aa: CASSRGTGGLRSYEQYF
v_gene: TRBV20-1; abundance: .; CDR3aa: CSAREPRQGEKMNTEAFF
v_gene: TRBV20-1; abundance: few; CDR3aa: CSARKGSPDTQYF
v_gene: TRBV5-1; abundance: many; CDR3aa: CASSIGTGLNEQYF
v_gene: TRBV20-1; abundance: few; CDR3aa: CSARTGGRNEKLFF
v_gene: TRBV18; abundance: .; CDR3aa: CASSPPSSGGMDQPQHF
v_gene: TRBV5-1; abundance: .; CDR3aa: CASSYGQDFDEQFF
v_gene: TRBV6-5; abundance: many; CDR3aa: CASSYYGLAGGSFETQYF
v_gene: TRBV20-1; abundance: .; CDR3aa: CSATTTPPKNIQYF
v_gene: TRBV10-3; abundance: .; CDR3aa: CAARPQSYNEQFF
v_gene: TRBV6-6; abundance: many; CDR3aa: CASSPYPPGLAQETQYF
v_gene: TRBV6-5; abundance: many; CDR3aa: CASSYSGQGLGDTQYF
v_gene: TRBV5-1; abundance: .; CDR3aa: CASSPGQGGDGYTF
v_gene: TRBV20-1; abundance: .; CDR3aa: CSALHGSSSYEQYF
v_gene: TRBV12-3/TRBV12-4; abundance: few; CDR3aa: CASRTSGGPYEQYF
v_gene: TRBV12-3/TRBV12-4; abundance: .; CDR3aa: CASSFAGGPSYEQYF
v_gene: TRBV7-2; abundance: .; CDR3aa: CASSLVPPNQGTANEKLFF